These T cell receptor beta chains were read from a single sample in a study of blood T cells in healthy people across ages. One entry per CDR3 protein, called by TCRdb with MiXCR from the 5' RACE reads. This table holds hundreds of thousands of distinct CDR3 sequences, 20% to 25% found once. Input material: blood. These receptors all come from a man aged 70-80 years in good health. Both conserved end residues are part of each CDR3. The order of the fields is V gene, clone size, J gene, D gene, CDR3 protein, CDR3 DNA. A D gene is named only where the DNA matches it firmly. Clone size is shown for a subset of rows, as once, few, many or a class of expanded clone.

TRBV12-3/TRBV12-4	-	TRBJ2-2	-	CASSSDGSGELFF	TGTGCCAGCAGTTCGGACGGCTCCGGGGAGCTGTTTTTT
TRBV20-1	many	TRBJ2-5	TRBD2	CSAISGRSQETQYF	TGCAGTGCGATTAGCGGGAGGTCCCAAGAGACCCAGTACTTC
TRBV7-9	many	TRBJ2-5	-	CASSPGGRETQYF	TGTGCCAGCAGCCCCGGTGGTAGAGAGACCCAGTACTTC
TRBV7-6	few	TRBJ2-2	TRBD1	CASSQQGYPLNTGELFF	TGTGCCAGCAGCCAACAGGGGTACCCTCTTAACACCGGGGAGCTGTTTTTT
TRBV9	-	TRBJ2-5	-	CASSKPGRDQETQYF	TGTGCCAGCAGCAAACCGGGACGGGACCAAGAGACCCAGTACTTC
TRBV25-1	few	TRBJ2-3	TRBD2	CASSEYGTRAGADTQYF	TGTGCCAGCAGTGAATACGGCACCCGTGCGGGAGCAGATACGCAGTATTTT
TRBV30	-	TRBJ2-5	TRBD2	CAWSISGTIQETQYF	TGTGCCTGGTCAATTAGCGGGACAATCCAAGAGACCCAGTACTTC
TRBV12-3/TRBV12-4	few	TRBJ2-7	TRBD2	CASSLGLAGVLYEQYF	TGTGCCAGCAGTCTTGGACTAGCGGGAGTCCTCTACGAGCAGTACTTC
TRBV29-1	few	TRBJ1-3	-	CSVEDRRVSGNTIYF	TGCAGCGTTGAAGATCGGAGGGTTTCAGGAAACACCATATATTTT
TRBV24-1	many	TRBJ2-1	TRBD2	CATSDLGTRGYNEQFF	TGTGCCACCAGTGATTTGGGGACTAGGGGATACAATGAGCAGTTCTTC
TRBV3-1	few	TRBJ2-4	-	CASSQVLGNHRIAKNIQYF	TGTGCCAGCAGCCAAGTTCTGGGGAACCACCGAATAGCCAAAAACATTCAGTACTTC
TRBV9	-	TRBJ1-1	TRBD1	CASSVVTGGTTEAFF	TGTGCCAGCAGCGTAGTAACAGGGGGGACCACTGAAGCTTTCTTT
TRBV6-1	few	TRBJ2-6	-	CASRGLNSGANVLTF	TGTGCCAGCAGGGGCCTAAACTCTGGGGCCAACGTCCTGACTTTC
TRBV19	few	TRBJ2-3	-	CASEGPDTQYF	TGTGCCAGTGAGGGGCCAGATACGCAGTATTTT
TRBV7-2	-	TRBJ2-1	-	CASSPGVAGGGEQFF	TGTGCCAGCAGCCCGGGGGTAGCTGGAGGGGGTGAGCAGTTCTTC
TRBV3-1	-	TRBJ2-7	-	CASRGASLYEQYF	TGTGCCAGCAGGGGGGCTAGCCTTTACGAGCAGTACTTC
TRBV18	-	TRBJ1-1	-	CASHQDGNTEAFF	TGTGCCAGCCACCAAGACGGAAACACTGAAGCTTTCTTT
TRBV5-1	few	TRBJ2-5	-	CASSLDAGGTQQETQYF	TGCGCCAGCAGCTTGGATGCCGGGGGAACCCAGCAAGAGACCCAGTACTTC
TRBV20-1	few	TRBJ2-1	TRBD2	CSARDPVSGRGREQFF	TGCAGTGCTAGAGATCCTGTTAGCGGGAGGGGTCGGGAGCAGTTCTTC
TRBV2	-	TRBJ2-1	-	CASRSWGNEQFF	TGTGCCAGCAGGAGCTGGGGGAATGAGCAGTTCTTC
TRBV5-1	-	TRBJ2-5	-	CASSSGLEETQYF	TGCGCCAGCAGCTCGGGACTTGAAGAGACCCAGTACTTC
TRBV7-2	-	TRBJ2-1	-	CASSLGGPLLRDEQFF	TGTGCCAGCAGCTTAGGCGGCCCGTTGCTACGCGATGAGCAGTTCTTC
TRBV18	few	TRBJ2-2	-	CASSPPVSPGTGELFF	TGTGCCAGCTCACCACCGGTTTCCCCTGGAACCGGGGAGCTGTTTTTT
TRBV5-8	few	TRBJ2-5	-	CASSLAHTF	TGTGCCAGCAGCTTGGCGCACACTTTC
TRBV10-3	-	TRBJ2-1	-	CAISGGATQNNEQFF	TGTGCCATCAGTGGGGGCGCTACCCAGAACAATGAGCAGTTCTTC
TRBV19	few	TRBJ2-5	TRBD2	CASSISLAGETQYF	TGTGCCAGTAGTATTTCGCTAGCGGGAGAGACCCAGTACTTC
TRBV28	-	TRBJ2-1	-	CASSSPGESSYNEQFF	TGTGCCAGCAGTTCCCCGGGGGAGAGCTCCTACAATGAGCAGTTCTTC
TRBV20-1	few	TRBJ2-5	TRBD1	CSARDQGAGETQYF	TGCAGTGCTAGAGATCAGGGGGCAGGAGAGACCCAGTACTTC
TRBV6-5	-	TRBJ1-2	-	CARSYPGEDGYTF	TGTGCCAGAAGTTACCCTGGGGAGGATGGCTACACCTTC
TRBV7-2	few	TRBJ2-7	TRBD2	CASSSTGTIGEQYF	TGTGCCAGCAGCAGCACCGGGACTATTGGCGAGCAGTACTTC
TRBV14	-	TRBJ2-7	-	CASSPLAVSPYEQYF	TGTGCCAGCAGCCCCCTAGCTGTTTCTCCATACGAGCAGTACTTC
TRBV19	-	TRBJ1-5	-	CASSRGAYQPQHF	TGTGCCAGTAGCAGGGGAGCTTATCAGCCCCAGCATTTT
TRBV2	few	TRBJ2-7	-	CASSERGFGGEQYF	TGTGCCAGCAGTGAACGGGGGTTCGGCGGCGAGCAGTACTTC
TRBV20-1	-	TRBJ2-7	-	CSAHDTYSYEQYF	TGCAGTGCTCACGACACCTACTCCTACGAGCAGTACTTC
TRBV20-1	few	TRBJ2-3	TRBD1	CSAPQSEGGNTDTQYF	TGCAGTGCTCCCCAATCGGAAGGGGGCAACACAGATACGCAGTATTTT
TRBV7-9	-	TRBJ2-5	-	CASGLTERQETQYF	TGTGCCAGCGGCTTGACAGAGAGACAAGAGACCCAGTACTTC
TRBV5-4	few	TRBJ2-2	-	CASSLDLTGELFF	TGTGCCAGCAGCTTGGACCTCACCGGGGAGCTGTTTTTT
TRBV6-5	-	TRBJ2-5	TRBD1	CASSYGRTGVNQETQYF	TGTGCCAGCAGTTACGGGCGGACAGGGGTAAACCAAGAGACCCAGTACTTC
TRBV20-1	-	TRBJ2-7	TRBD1	CSAREQGKGEQYF	TGCAGTGCTAGAGAACAGGGGAAAGGCGAGCAGTACTTC
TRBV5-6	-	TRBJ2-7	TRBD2	CASSLRGRGYEQYF	TGTGCCAGCAGCTTACGCGGGAGGGGCTACGAGCAGTACTTC
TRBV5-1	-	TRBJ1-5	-	CASGLDGGNQPQHF	TGCGCCAGCGGCTTGGACGGCGGCAATCAGCCCCAGCATTTT
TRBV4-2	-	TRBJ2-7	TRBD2	CASSQDTSGMVDEQYF	TGTGCCAGCAGCCAAGATACTAGCGGGATGGTCGACGAGCAGTACTTC
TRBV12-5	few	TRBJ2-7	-	CALQGVSYEQYF	TGTGCTCTTCAGGGCGTCTCCTACGAGCAGTACTTC
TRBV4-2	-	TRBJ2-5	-	CASSEGTVISQETQYF	TGTGCCAGCAGTGAGGGAACGGTAATTAGCCAAGAGACCCAGTACTTC
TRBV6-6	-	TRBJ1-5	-	CASTTGTPNSNQPQHF	TGTGCCAGCACCACCGGGACGCCTAATAGCAATCAGCCCCAGCATTTT